These 20 T cell receptor beta chains were sequenced from one sample in a study of cytomegalovirus exposure and HLA in healthy donors. The primer mix had 60 Vbeta and 13 Jbeta primers. TCRdb keeps only in-frame clones here, not all; method: immunoSEQ multiplex PCR. The sample includes more than 95,000 clones, 77% of them seen just once. Sequencing input: PBMCs. Source of these receptors: a middle-aged woman in good health and CMV-seropositive.

The chain carries TRBV6-1 and TRBJ2-7; D might be TRBD2 (5 bases). The CDR3 is made up of 14 amino acids. Germline values: CDR1 MNHNS, CDR2 SASEGT. The V and J ends lost 6 bases and 5 bases respectively, with 17 bases between them. The CDR3 DNA is TGTGCCAGCAGAACGGACTTGAGGGTCCACGAGCAGTACTTC. Translating gives CASRTDLRVHEQYF.

The chain uses TRBV2 and TRBJ2-1, with D possibly TRBD2 on 6 matching bases. Trimming took off 4 bases at V and 10 bases at J, with 8 bases between the two ends. The germline gives CDR1 SNHLY, CDR2 FYNNEI. CDR3 size: 11 residues. For the CDR3, the DNA is TGTGCCAGCAGTGGGGACTCGGAGCAGTTCTTC. It yields the protein CASSGDSEQFF. Full variable domain (remainder filled in from reference TRBV2 and TRBJ2-1): EPEVTQTPSHQVTQMGQEVILRCVPISNHLYFYWYRQILGQKVEFLVSFYNNEISEKSEIFDDQFSVERPDGSNFTLKIRSTKLEDSAMYFCASSGDSEQFFGPGTRLTVL.

The chain links TRBV5-1 to TRBJ1-1; possibly TRBD1 for D (5 bases). Germline CDR1 is SGHRS and CDR2 is YFSETQ. The CDR3 runs to 15 residues. Trimming stripped 0 bases from V and 6 bases from J, with 15 bases between. Written as DNA, the CDR3 is TGCGCCAGCAGCTTGGGATGGGGCAGTGAGGCTGAAGCTTTCTTT. Protein sequence: CASSLGWGSEAEAFF.

The J gene is TRBJ2-1, the V gene TRBV30; TRBD2 aligns across 7 bases. After removal of 4 bases from V and 6 bases from J, the junction contained 9 bases not matched to a gene. The CDR3 runs 14 residues. The germline gives CDR1 GTSNPN, CDR2 SVGIG (reference sequence). CDR3 DNA sequence: TGTGCCTGGATGAGGTGGGAGGGAATCAATGAGCAGTTCTTC. Amino acids: CAWMRWEGINEQFF. Filled out from reference TRBV30 and TRBJ2-1, the complete variable domain reads SQTIHQWPATLVQPVGSPLSLECTVEGTSNPNLYWYRQAAGRGLQLLFYSVGIGQISSEVPQNLSASRPQDRQFILSSKKLLLSDSGFYLCAWMRWEGINEQFFGPGTRLTVL.

This clone was picked up a small number of times. The chain recombines TRBV6-1 with TRBJ2-3; TRBD2 aligns across 12 bases. The germline V gene has CDR1 MNHNS and CDR2 SASEGT. The V segment lost 2 bases and the J segment 4 bases; nucleotides outside the gene matches: 1. The CDR3 runs 15 residues. The CDR3, as DNA: TGTGCCAGCAGTGAACTAGCGGGAGGGCCAGATACGCAGTATTTT. It codes for CASSELAGGPDTQYF.

This clone was picked up one time. This chain uses TRBV19 with TRBJ1-4; 9 bases are a match to TRBD1. J lost 6 bases, V lost 5 bases, and 4 bases had no gene match. Germline V CDR1 and CDR2: LNHDA, SQIVND (reference sequence). The length of the CDR3 is 14 residues. The CDR3 loop reads CASSLRDRDEKLFF. Here the CDR3 DNA reads TGTGCCAGTAGTCTCCGGGACAGGGATGAAAAACTGTTTTTT.

This chain links TRBV18 with TRBJ1-5; the D gene is possibly TRBD1 (5 bases). This CDR3 contains 13 residues. V dropped 5 bases and J dropped 3 bases, with 8 bases sitting between them. CDR1 and CDR2 from the germline V gene are KGHSH and LQKENI. CDR3 DNA: TGTGCCAGCTCAATACAGGCCAATCAGCCCCAGCATTTT. Its translation: CASSIQANQPQHF.

V gene TRBV30 combines with J gene TRBJ1-1; weak D call: TRBD1 (6 bases). The V gene's germline CDR1 is GTSNPN and CDR2 SVGIG (reference sequence). The CDR3 runs 13 residues. Trimming left V 3 bases short and J 1 base short, with 9 bases between. The CDR3 nucleotides are TGTGCCTGGAGGGCGGACAGGAACACTGAAGCTTTCTTT. It encodes CAWRADRNTEAFF.

The chain has TRBV6-5 and TRBJ2-3, with D uncertain. Germline-derived CDR1 and CDR2 are MNHEY and SVGAGI. The CDR3 is 13 residues long. V was pared by 6 bases and J by 0 bases, with 7 bases between. CDR3 sequence (DNA): TGTGCCAGCAGGAGACATAGCACAGATACGCAGTATTTT. Translating gives CASRRHSTDTQYF.

Worth noting for this clone: Sequence at one end of the junction differs from germline and may be a read error. The chain carries TRBV7-7 and TRBJ2-5; 8 nucleotides align to TRBD1. The CDR3 runs 16 residues. In germline, CDR1 is SSHAT, CDR2 FNYEAQ (reference sequence). CDR3 sequence (DNA): TGTGCTAGCAGCCCAGGGGTCCCAGGGGGCGCACAGACCCAGTACTTC. This translates into CASSPGVPGGAQTQYF.

CDR3 DNA sequence: TGTGCCAGCAGCCCCAACAGGGGGCGAGTCGGGGAGCTGTTTTTT. Translating gives CASSPNRGRVGELFF. This chain connects TRBV7-3 to TRBJ2-2; the match to TRBD1 covers 9 bases. The CDR3 is 15 residues long. Germline V gene data show CDR1 as SGHTA and CDR2 as FQGTGA. J lost 7 bases, V lost 5 bases, and 8 bases had no gene match.

This chain joins TRBV10-3 and TRBJ2-3, with 10 bases identical to TRBD2. Looked up from germline, CDR1 is ENHRY and CDR2 is SYGVKD. CDR3 length: 16 amino acids. The ends lost 2 bases at V and 4 bases at J; junction bases unmatched: 6. CDR3 in DNA: TGTGCCATCAGTGAGGTCCCTAGCGGGAGTCCAGATACGCAGTATTTT. Its protein is CAISEVPSGSPDTQYF.

This rearrangement joins TRBV7-9 to TRBJ2-5, with 7 bases matching TRBD1. V was clipped by 1 base and J by 0 bases; unmatched bases: 2. The CDR3 is 15 residues long. Germline loops: CDR1 SEHNR, CDR2 FQNEAQ (reference sequence). The CDR3 DNA sequence: TGTGCCAGCAGCTTAGGGACAGGATACCAAGAGACCCAGTACTTC. Residues: CASSLGTGYQETQYF.

This clone was detected only once. This chain links TRBV20-1 with TRBJ2-5, with D tentatively TRBD2 (6 bases). The germline CDR1 and CDR2 sequences are DFQATT and SNEGSKA (reference sequence). There are 11 residues in the CDR3. Between the trimmed V and J ends, which lost 6 bases and 4 bases, there was a span of 9 bases. In DNA form, the CDR3 reads TGCAGTGCAGGGCGGGGAGAGACCCAGTACTTC. It specifies CSAGRGETQYF.

This sequence joins TRBV7-9 and TRBJ2-5; tentatively, D is TRBD1 (5 bases). The CDR3 runs to 14 residues. V lost 4 bases, J lost 5 bases, and 14 bases lay in between. From germline, CDR1 is SEHNR and CDR2 FQNEAQ (reference sequence). CDR3 sequence (DNA): TGTGCCAGCAGCTCTCCACAGGCGGAGGAGACCCAGTACTTC. Its translation: CASSSPQAEETQYF. The variable domain in full, with the rest retrieved from reference TRBV7-9 and TRBJ2-5, is DTGVSQNPRHKITKRGQNVTFRCDPISEHNRLYWYRQTLGQGPEFLTYFQNEAQLEKSRLLSDRFSAERPKGSFSTLEIQRTEQGDSAMYLCASSSPQAEETQYFGPGTRLLVL.

V gene TRBV4-1 combines with J gene TRBJ2-4, with unresolved D. Germline lookup yields CDR1 MGHRA and CDR2 YSYEKL. CDR3 length: 15 residues. V was trimmed by 2 bases and J by 0 bases, leaving 8 bases between them. CDR3 loop: CASSQKTVAKNIQYF. The CDR3 nucleotides are TGCGCCAGCAGCCAAAAAACTGTAGCCAAAAACATTCAGTACTTC.

The rearrangement links TRBV2 to TRBJ2-5; a weak D match, TRBD2 (5 bases). The CDR3 covers 12 residues. Deletions cut 5 bases from V and 9 bases from J, with 13 bases between. The germline V gene has CDR1 SNHLY and CDR2 FYNNEI. The CDR3 loop reads CASSSLFGAQYF. CDR3 in DNA: TGTGCCAGCAGTTCCCTCTTCGGGGCCCAGTACTTC.

The chain joins TRBV29-1 to TRBJ1-1, with D unclear. This CDR3 has 14 amino acids. The germline V gene encodes CDR1 SQVTM and CDR2 ANQGSEA. The germline V and J ends were trimmed by 4 bases and 1 base, with 13 bases remaining between them. The CDR3: CSVGRTEPNTEAFF. As DNA, the CDR3 is TGCAGCGTTGGGAGAACGGAGCCGAACACTGAAGCTTTCTTT.

The chain joins TRBV5-1 to TRBJ2-7; 12 nucleotides align to TRBD2. J lost 2 bases, V lost 6 bases, and 3 bases had no gene match. The CDR3 totals 14 residues. Germline assignment: CDR1 SGHRS and CDR2 YFSETQ. CDR3 sequence (DNA): TGCGCCAGCACGGCTAGCGGGAGGGCCTACGAGCAGTACTTC. It codes for CASTASGRAYEQYF.

The chain links TRBV2 to TRBJ2-1, with TRBD2 matching 11 bases. With 7 bases clipped from V and 12 bases from J, the junction kept 14 bases outside the gene matches. Germline V gene lookup returns CDR1 SNHLY and CDR2 FYNNEI. The CDR3 runs 15 residues. As DNA, the CDR3 is TGTGCCAGCATGCCAACTAGCGGGAGTCTGTCGCGGCAGTTCTTC. This codes for CASMPTSGSLSRQFF. Full variable domain (outside the CDR3, taken from reference TRBV2 and TRBJ2-1): EPEVTQTPSHQVTQMGQEVILRCVPISNHLYFYWYRQILGQKVEFLVSFYNNEISEKSEIFDDQFSVERPDGSNFTLKIRSTKLEDSAMYFCASMPTSGSLSRQFFGPGTRLTVL.